The 15 T cell receptor beta chains presented below share a single source sample, sequenced in a study of cytomegalovirus exposure and HLA in healthy donors. A multiplex PCR was run with 60 Vbeta primers and 13 Jbeta primers. Data came from immunoSEQ multiplex PCR; TCRdb stores just in-frame clones and leaves some out. The sample has more than 95,000 clones. Sequencing input: PBMCs. These receptors all stem from a man in his forties in good health and CMV-seronegative.

The V call is TRBV5-1, the J call TRBJ2-7; the match to TRBD2 covers 8 bases. V was pared by 4 bases and J by 2 bases, with 2 bases of the junction left unmatched. This CDR3 comprises 13 residues. Germline values: CDR1 SGHRS, CDR2 YFSETQ. The CDR3 coding sequence is TGCGCCAGCAGCCCGGGAGGGCCCTACGAGCAGTACTTC. Protein sequence: CASSPGGPYEQYF.

This sequence joins TRBV7-9 and TRBJ1-3; 9 nucleotides match TRBD1. This CDR3 is 16 amino acids long. V lost 5 bases to trimming and J lost 1 base; unmatched junction nucleotides: 6. Germline V gene sequence: CDR1 SEHNR, CDR2 FQNEAQ (reference sequence). The CDR3 DNA is TGTGCCAGCAGCATCCTGACAGGGGGTTCTGGAAACACCATATATTTT. Protein product: CASSILTGGSGNTIYF.

The chain carries TRBV6-5 and TRBJ2-1; 7 nucleotides line up with TRBD1. CDR3 length: 15 residues. The germline CDR1 and CDR2 sequences are MNHEY and SVGAGI. J lost 7 bases, V lost 2 bases, and 8 bases had no gene match. CDR3 sequence: CASSYGFSGGNEQFF. The DNA for the CDR3 is TGTGCCAGCAGTTACGGGTTCTCAGGGGGAAATGAGCAGTTCTTC.

The V gene is TRBV27, the J gene TRBJ2-7; D not certain. CDR1 is MNHEY, CDR2 SMNVEV, per germline (reference sequence). Trimming removed 3 bases from V and 3 bases from J, with 12 bases in between. This CDR3 has 14 amino acids. CDR3 sequence reads: CASSFTYYHYEQYF. CDR3 coding DNA: TGTGCCAGCAGTTTTACCTACTACCACTACGAGCAGTACTTC.

The chain combines TRBV7-2 with TRBJ2-3; 8 nucleotides agree with TRBD2. V lost 3 bases, J lost 0 bases, and 8 bases stayed unmatched. This CDR3 comprises 17 residues. CDR1 is SGHTA, CDR2 FQGNSA, per germline. The CDR3 loop is CASSLHRGGGSTDTQYF. In DNA, the CDR3 is TGTGCCAGCAGCTTGCATCGGGGCGGGGGGAGCACAGATACGCAGTATTTT.

The V call is TRBV18, the J call TRBJ2-2; 12 bases map to TRBD1. CDR1 and CDR2 from the germline V gene are KGHSH and LQKENI. The trim removed 4 bases at V and 5 bases at J, leaving 11 bases unmatched. The CDR3 is 18 amino acids. CDR3 loop: CASSRSGTGGAQTGELFF. CDR3 DNA sequence: TGTGCCAGCTCACGCTCCGGGACAGGGGGCGCTCAGACCGGGGAGCTGTTTTTT.

The V call is TRBV2, the J call TRBJ2-5; perhaps TRBD1 as D (6 bases). The J call is uncertain, as TRBJ2-7 better fits the DNA end. The CDR3 runs to 14 residues. The germline gives CDR1 SNHLY, CDR2 FYNNEI. Here the CDR3 DNA reads TGTGCCAGCACACGCGACAGGACCACTTACGAGCAGTACTTC. This codes for CASTRDRTTYEQYF.

The CDR3 sequence is CATETGGTKTQYF. The CDR3 nucleotides are TGTGCCACGGAGACAGGGGGCACGAAGACCCAGTACTTC. The chain joins TRBV10-3 to TRBJ2-5; 10 positions match TRBD1. V shed 10 bases and J 6 bases; nucleotides not matched to a gene: 8. Germline V lookup: CDR1 ENHRY, CDR2 SYGVKD. The CDR3 totals 13 residues.

V is TRBV6-1 and J is TRBJ2-5; D perhaps matches TRBD2 (5 bases). The CDR3 totals 14 residues. Germline assignment: CDR1 MNHNS and CDR2 SASEGT. The V gene lost 7 bases and the J gene lost 1 base, with 13 bases spanning the gap. The CDR3 DNA reads TGTGCCAGCAACCTCCGGGGTCCCCAAGAGACCCAGTACTTC. It specifies CASNLRGPQETQYF.

The V and J genes are TRBV23-1 and TRBJ2-1; 13 bases fit TRBD2. TRBV23-1 is flagged as an ORF with uncertain function. Losses at the gene ends were 0 bases for V and 3 bases for J; bases not matched to a gene: 5. This CDR3 region has 18 residues. The CDR3 sequence: CASSQSRTSGSLYNEQFF. The CDR3 nucleotides are TGCGCCAGCAGTCAATCGAGGACTAGCGGGAGCCTCTACAATGAGCAGTTCTTC.

V and J are TRBV7-2 and TRBJ2-1, with D possibly being TRBD2 (6 bases). V dropped 2 bases and J dropped 10 bases, with 12 bases sitting between them. Germline values: CDR1 SGHTA, CDR2 FQGNSA. The CDR3 runs 13 residues. The CDR3 DNA sequence: TGTGCCAGCAGCTTATGGCGGGGTGGGGAGCAGTTCTTC. It yields the protein CASSLWRGGEQFF.

The chain recombines TRBV5-1 with TRBJ1-2; weak D call: TRBD1 (5 bases). Germline CDR1 is SGHRS and CDR2 is YFSETQ. V lost 0 bases and J 3 bases, leaving 9 bases between the germline ends. CDR3 length: 14 amino acids. CDR3 sequence reads: CASSLEAGHYGYTF. The CDR3 coding sequence is TGCGCCAGCAGCTTGGAGGCAGGGCACTATGGCTACACCTTC.

The chain joins TRBV5-3 to TRBJ2-3; 10 bases agree with TRBD2. TRBV5-3 is classed as an ORF, of uncertain function. V shed 7 bases and J 3 bases; nucleotides not matched to a gene: 20. There are 19 residues in the CDR3. CDR3 bases: TGTGCCAGATTCAGACGGCCGTTAGCGGGAGGTCGAGAGACAGATACGCAGTATTTT. Its translation is CARFRRPLAGGRETDTQYF.

The rearrangement joins TRBV30 to TRBJ2-1, with 12 bases fitting TRBD2. Germline V lookup: CDR1 GTSNPN, CDR2 SVGIG (reference sequence). V shed 3 bases and J 12 bases; nucleotides not matched to a gene: 6. The CDR3 contains 13 residues. The CDR3 nucleotides read TGTGCCTGGAGAAGCCTGACTAGCGGGAGGCAGTTCTTC. Translation gives CAWRSLTSGRQFF.

The chain employs TRBV2 and TRBJ1-4, with 8 bases fitting TRBD1. Trimming cost V 4 bases and J 5 bases; bases outside gene matches: 3. Germline V gives CDR1 SNHLY, CDR2 FYNNEI. This CDR3 is 14 amino acids long. This CDR3 reads CASSVDRENEKLFF. The CDR3 region has the DNA TGTGCCAGCAGTGTGGACAGGGAGAATGAAAAACTGTTTTTT.